This T cell receptor (beta chain) derives from a study of shared clonotypes between healthy human individuals. The assay was immunoSEQ multiplex PCR, and TCRdb's table has in-frame clones only and misses some. The table records roughly 2.2 million clones, 80% to 95% of them present only once. Worth noting for this clone: Its antigen is still unknown. Additional DNA sequences in this sample encode the identical CDR3.

The CDR3 loop spans 15 amino acids. Germline V CDR1 and CDR2: LNHDA, SQIVND (reference sequence). The germline V and J ends were trimmed by 7 bases and 0 bases, with 10 bases remaining between them. Overall study findings and caveats: Relative to clonotypes present in all four donors, those not shared had lower generation probabilities. Only blood was sampled, and tissue TCR repertoires likely differ from blood ones.

The TCR originated in a man between 18 and 35 years old in good health. Some clones in this sample may be carry-over from other donors' samples. The sequenced material came from naive CD4+ T cells from PBMCs. Sample subset: CD45RA+ positively selected. This chain connects TRBV19 to TRBJ2-6, with no clear D. CDR3 bases: TGTGCCAGTACCAGAGGTAGCTCTGGGGCCAACGTCCTGACTTTC. This translates into CASTRGSSGANVLTF.